This T cell receptor beta chain was observed in a study of cytomegalovirus exposure and HLA in healthy donors. Study-wide context: Approximately 200 million T cells yielded some 120 million unique TCR beta sequences in earlier analysis. Samples from HLA-typed donors yielded about 80 million unique TCRs in an early data release.

Germline V gives CDR1 MDHEN, CDR2 SYDVKM. The CDR3 consists of 16 residues. V trimming: 4 bases; J trimming: 8 bases; junction bases outside the gene matches: 15. Study-wide findings and caveats: The classifier, whose performance was assessed in both the original and validation cohorts, reportedly diagnosed cytomegalovirus status with high specificity and sensitivity. A later look showed TCR association rates differing by HLA locus, highest for DRB1 and lowest for HLA-C.

Of note for this clone: Its antigen remains unknown.

Researchers ran the PCR with 60 Vbeta and 13 Jbeta primers. The protocol was immunoSEQ multiplex PCR, while the TCRdb copy is restricted to in-frame clones and leaves out a portion. The sample includes some 200,000 clones, more than 85% of them seen just once. The rearrangement joins TRBV28 to TRBJ2-7; 9 bases fit TRBD1. The origin of this receptor is a woman aged 18-30 years in good health and CMV-seronegative. Sequenced: PBMCs. CDR3 DNA: TGTGCCAGCAGTTCCCCCACAGGGGGCGCATGGAAGAAGCAGTACTTC. Translated, it gives CASSSPTGGAWKKQYF.